The next 20 T cell receptor beta chains were all read from a single sample in a study of tumor-infiltrating lymphocytes in oesophageal squamous cell carcinoma. Via MiXCR, TCRdb re-called the PCR reads, giving one row per CDR3 protein. The data show about 12,000 distinct CDR3 sequences, around 56% seen once. What was sequenced was esophageal tumor tissue. These TCRs come from a female donor with esophageal squamous cell carcinoma.

The chain carries TRBV7-2 and TRBJ2-5, with 14 positions matching TRBD2. The CDR3 extends over 17 amino acids. Trimming removed 1 base from V and 11 bases from J; junction bases left unmatched: 12. Germline V gene sequence: CDR1 SGHTA, CDR2 FQGNSA. This CDR3 is CASSLGGPGLAGEGQYF. For the CDR3, the DNA is TGTGCCAGCAGCTTAGGGGGCCCGGGACTAGCGGGAGAGGGGCAGTACTTC.

The V call is TRBV7-3, the J call TRBJ2-1, with D possibly being TRBD1 or TRBD2 (5 bases each). The J call may be in error: the DNA end matches TRBJ2-7 better. The germline V gene encodes CDR1 SGHTA and CDR2 FQGTGA. The CDR3 loop spans 15 amino acids. CDR3 sequence reads: CASSLTGGGTYEQYF. The CDR3 region has the DNA TGTGCCAGCAGCTTAACGGGTGGGGGAACCTACGAGCAGTACTTC.

Many counts were recorded for this clonotype. This chain links TRBV5-6 with TRBJ1-2, with TRBD1 matching 8 bases. With V trimmed by 4 bases and J by 5 bases, 10 bases remained unmatched. The V gene's germline CDR1 is SGHDT and CDR2 YYEEEE. This CDR3 has 15 residues. CDR3 DNA sequence: TGTGCCAGCAGCCCCCGGGACAGGTTTTTGTATGGCTACACCTTC. This gives the protein CASSPRDRFLYGYTF.

This clonotype came up a few times. The chain employs TRBV7-8 and TRBJ2-7; 7 nucleotides agree with TRBD1. This CDR3 contains 13 residues. Trimming took 5 bases from V and 6 from J; bases not matched to a gene: 7. From germline, CDR1 is SGHVS and CDR2 FQNEAQ. Here the CDR3 reads CASSTIGQAEQYF. CDR3 nucleotide sequence: TGTGCCAGCAGCACCATAGGACAGGCCGAGCAGTACTTC.

This clonotype is a singleton in its sample. The chain employs TRBV6-8 and TRBJ2-5; 7 nucleotides align to TRBD1. The J call could be wrong; TRBJ2-7 is a better fit for the DNA end. Germline CDR1 and CDR2: MNHGY and SAAAGT. This CDR3 comprises 13 residues. CDR3 in amino acids: CASSRTGSGEQYF. Written as DNA, the CDR3 is TGTGCCAGCAGTAGGACAGGCTCGGGCGAGCAGTACTTC.

Concerning this clonotype: The junction departs from germline at one end; a sequencing error may be responsible. The V gene is TRBV7-9, the J gene TRBJ2-1; a possible D gene is TRBD2 (6 bases). The CDR3 runs to 15 residues. The V gene's germline CDR1 is SEHNR and CDR2 FQNEAQ (reference sequence). The CDR3, as DNA: TGTGCTAGCAGCTTACGAGCGGGTTCATACAATGAGCAGTTCTTC. Encoded protein: CASSLRAGSYNEQFF.

Ten or more counts support this clonotype. The chain has TRBV27 and TRBJ2-3, with D perhaps matching TRBD2 (5 bases). The ends were cut back, 0 bases at V and 6 bases at J, with 7 bases in the middle. The CDR3 covers 13 residues. Germline loops: CDR1 MNHEY, CDR2 SMNVEV (reference sequence). Here the CDR3 reads CASSLSRVDTQYF. CDR3 sequence (DNA): TGTGCCAGCAGTTTATCGAGGGTGGATACGCAGTATTTT.

The rearrangement uses TRBV11-2 and TRBJ1-2, with D uncertain. The CDR3 totals 12 residues. The V gene's germline CDR1 is SGHAT and CDR2 FQNNGV. Trimming left V 0 bases short and J 8 bases short, with 7 bases between. In DNA form, the CDR3 reads TGTGCCAGCAGCTTAGAAGGGCGCGGCTACACCTTC. Encoded protein: CASSLEGRGYTF. Complete variable domain (other parts from reference TRBV11-2 and TRBJ1-2): EAGVAQSPRYKIIEKRQSVAFWCNPISGHATLYWYQQILGQGPKLLIQFQNNGVVDDSQLPKDRFSAERLKGVDSTLKIQPAKLEDSAVYLCASSLEGRGYTFGSGTRLTVV.

This chain joins TRBV7-2 and TRBJ2-5; TRBD2 might be the D (7 bases). This CDR3 region has 16 residues. V was pared by 6 bases and J by 10 bases, with 27 bases between. Germline CDR1 is SGHTA and CDR2 is FQGNSA. CDR3 sequence: CASSLRRGAPQGGQYF. The CDR3 DNA reads as TGTGCCAGCAGTCTACGCCGGGGGGCACCCCAGGGAGGCCAGTACTTC.

The gene calls are TRBV7-8 and TRBJ2-1; TRBD2 is a possible D gene (6 bases). V was cut by 7 bases and J by 6 bases, with 19 bases left in between. The length of the CDR3 is 15 residues. Germline CDR1 and CDR2: SGHVS and FQNEAQ. Written as DNA, the CDR3 is TGTGCCAGCACCACGACGGGGGAAAGTGTCAATGAGCAGTTCTTC. Its translation is CASTTTGESVNEQFF. The complete variable domain, with remaining parts taken from reference TRBV7-8 and TRBJ2-1, reads GAGVSQSPRYKVAKRGQDVALRCDPISGHVSLFWYQQALGQGPEFLTYFQNEAQLDKSGLPSDRFFAERPEGSVSTLKIQRTQQEDSAVYLCASTTTGESVNEQFFGPGTRLTVL.

This clonotype was detected a few times. The chain has TRBV7-6 and TRBJ2-1; D is tentatively TRBD1 or TRBD2 (6 bases each). Germline CDR1 reads SGHVS; CDR2 reads FNYEAQ. Trimming took off 7 bases at V and 7 bases at J, with 17 bases between the two ends. The CDR3 contains 14 residues. The CDR3 sequence is CASIPSGARNEQFF. The CDR3, as DNA: TGTGCCAGCATCCCTTCGGGGGCTCGGAATGAGCAGTTCTTC.

This clonotype occurred a few times. CDR3 sequence (DNA): TGTGCCAGCAGTTTAAGGTGGCAGGGGGCCACTGAAGCTTTCTTT. As protein: CASSLRWQGATEAFF. The gene calls are TRBV27 and TRBJ1-1, with TRBD1 identical over 8 bases. The CDR3 has 15 residues. J was trimmed by 4 bases and V by 2 bases; bases with no gene match: 6. CDR1 is MNHEY, CDR2 SMNVEV, per germline (reference sequence).

The chain is built from TRBV11-2 and TRBJ1-2, with no clear D. Germline V CDR1 and CDR2: SGHAT, FQNNGV. This CDR3 region has 15 residues. Trimming removed 1 base at V and 0 bases at J, with 9 bases between. CDR3 sequence reads: CASSLATTTNYGYTF. The CDR3 region has the DNA TGTGCCAGCAGCTTAGCAACAACTACTAACTATGGCTACACCTTC. The whole variable domain, remainder taken from reference TRBV11-2 and TRBJ1-2, is EAGVAQSPRYKIIEKRQSVAFWCNPISGHATLYWYQQILGQGPKLLIQFQNNGVVDDSQLPKDRFSAERLKGVDSTLKIQPAKLEDSAVYLCASSLATTTNYGYTFGSGTRLTVV.

This clonotype was detected a few times. Compared with germline, one end of the junction differs, possibly owing to a read error. This chain uses TRBV7-7 with TRBJ1-6, with D possibly matching TRBD1 (6 bases). This CDR3 is built from 10 residues. Germline V gene sequence: CDR1 SSHAT, CDR2 FNYEAQ (reference sequence). CDR3 DNA sequence: TGTGCTAGCAGCATTGAACAGGGCCACTTT. Translation: CASSIEQGHF. The whole variable domain, remainder taken from reference TRBV7-7 and TRBJ1-6, is GAGVSQSPRYKVTKRGQDVTLRCDPISSHATLYWYQQALGQGPEFLTYFNYEAQPDKSGLPSDRFSAERPEGSISTLTIQRTEQRDSAMYRCASSIEQGHFGNGTRLTVT.

The rearrangement uses TRBV7-2 and TRBJ2-1; D is possibly TRBD1 or TRBD2 (7 bases each). The better agreement between TRBJ2-7 and the DNA end casts doubt on the J call. This CDR3 has 16 amino acids. The germline V gene encodes CDR1 SGHTA and CDR2 FQGNSA. CDR3 in amino acids: CASSLWFGRGRFKQYF. DNA of the CDR3: TGTGCCAGCAGCTTATGGTTTGGGAGGGGGCGTTTCAAGCAGTACTTC.

This rearrangement joins TRBV7-6 to TRBJ2-7, with 7 bases matching TRBD2. The CDR3 consists of 16 residues. CDR1 SGHVS and CDR2 FNYEAQ come from the germline V gene. V shed 4 bases and J 7 bases; nucleotides not matched to a gene: 16. The CDR3 here is CASSSEGTILYNEQYF. The DNA of the CDR3 is TGTGCCAGCAGCTCCGAGGGGACTATCCTCTACAATGAGCAGTACTTC.

This clonotype occurred once. The V and J genes are TRBV7-6 and TRBJ2-3, with TRBD1 identical over 9 bases. The end of the DNA fits TRBJ2-1 better, so the J call may be wrong. The germline V gene has CDR1 SGHVS and CDR2 FNYEAQ. The CDR3 is made up of 17 amino acids. The CDR3 DNA reads TGTGCCAGCAGCTTAAAAGGAAGAGGGGACAGGGACAATGAGCAGTTCTTC. Protein sequence: CASSLKGRGDRDNEQFF.

There are a few counts of this clonotype. The V gene is TRBV7-6, the J gene TRBJ1-1, with D unresolved. V was clipped by 6 bases and J by 3 bases, with 14 bases between them. In germline, CDR1 is SGHVS, CDR2 FNYEAQ. The CDR3 extends over 14 amino acids. CDR3 nucleotide sequence: TGTGCCAGCAGGTGGTCCCCGGGAGACACTGAAGCTTTCTTT. Protein product: CASRWSPGDTEAFF. The whole variable domain, filled in from reference TRBV7-6 and TRBJ1-1, reads GAGVSQSPRYKVTKRGQDVALRCDPISGHVSLYWYRQALGQGPEFLTYFNYEAQQDKSGLPNDRFSAERPEGSISTLTIQRTEQRDSAMYRCASRWSPGDTEAFFGQGTRLTVV.

The chain couples TRBV7-3 to TRBJ2-3, with D tentatively TRBD1 or TRBD2 (5 bases each). The J call may be incorrect, as the DNA end agrees better with TRBJ2-1. This CDR3 has 13 residues. CDR1 is SGHTA and CDR2 is FQGTGA in the germline V gene. The CDR3 DNA reads TGTGCCAGCAGCTTCGGGGCCCGCAATGAGCAGTTCTTC. It is translated as CASSFGARNEQFF.

Notes on this clonotype: No conserved phenylalanine or tryptophan is present at the end of the CDR3, so a read error is the likely explanation. No DNA is shown, since the ends of the CDR3 on it are uncertain; the CDR3 is the one TCRdb lists. The rearrangement links TRBV7-3 to TRBJ2-3; TRBD2 is the table's D call and was not checked against the DNA. The CDR3 numbers 20 amino acids, ends counted. The germline CDR1 and CDR2 sequences are SGHTA and FQGTGA. CDR3 protein: CASRDSGLARGNEETQYFGP.